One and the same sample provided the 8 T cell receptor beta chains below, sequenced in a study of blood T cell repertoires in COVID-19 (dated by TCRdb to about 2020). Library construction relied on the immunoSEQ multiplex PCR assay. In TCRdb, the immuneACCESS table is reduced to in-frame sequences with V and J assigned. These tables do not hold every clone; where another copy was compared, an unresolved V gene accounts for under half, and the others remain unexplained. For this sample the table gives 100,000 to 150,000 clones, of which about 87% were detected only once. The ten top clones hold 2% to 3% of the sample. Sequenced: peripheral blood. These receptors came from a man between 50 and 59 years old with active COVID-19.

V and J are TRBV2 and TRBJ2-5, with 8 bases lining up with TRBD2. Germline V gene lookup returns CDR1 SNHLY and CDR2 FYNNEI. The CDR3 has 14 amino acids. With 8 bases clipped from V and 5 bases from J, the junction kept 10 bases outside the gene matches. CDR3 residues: CASWPGGGAETQYF. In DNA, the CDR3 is TGTGCCAGCTGGCCCGGGGGGGGCGCGGAGACCCAGTACTTC.

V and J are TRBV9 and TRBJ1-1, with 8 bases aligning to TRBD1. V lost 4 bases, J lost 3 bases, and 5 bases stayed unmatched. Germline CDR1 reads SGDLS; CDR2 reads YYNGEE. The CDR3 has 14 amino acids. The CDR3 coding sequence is TGTGCCAGCAGCCCATCAGGGGGCTACACTGAAGCTTTCTTT. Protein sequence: CASSPSGGYTEAFF.

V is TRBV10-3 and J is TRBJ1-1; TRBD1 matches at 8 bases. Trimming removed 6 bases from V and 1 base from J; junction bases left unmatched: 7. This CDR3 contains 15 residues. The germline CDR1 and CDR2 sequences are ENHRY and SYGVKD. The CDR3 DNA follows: TGTGCCATCAGAGATCACAGGGGGGCGAACACTGAAGCTTTCTTT. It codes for CAIRDHRGANTEAFF.

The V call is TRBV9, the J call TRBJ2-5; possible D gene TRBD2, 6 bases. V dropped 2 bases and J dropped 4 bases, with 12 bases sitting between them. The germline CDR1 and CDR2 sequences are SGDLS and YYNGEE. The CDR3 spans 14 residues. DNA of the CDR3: TGTGCCAGCAGCGTTGGTAACGGGGGAGAGACCCAGTACTTC. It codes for CASSVGNGGETQYF.

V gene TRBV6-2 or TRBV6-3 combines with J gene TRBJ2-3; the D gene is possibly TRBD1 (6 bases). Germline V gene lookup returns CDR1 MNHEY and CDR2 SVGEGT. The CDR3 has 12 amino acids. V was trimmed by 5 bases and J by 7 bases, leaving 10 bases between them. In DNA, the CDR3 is TGTGCCAGCAGTCTACAGGGTAATACGCAGTATTTT. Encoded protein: CASSLQGNTQYF.

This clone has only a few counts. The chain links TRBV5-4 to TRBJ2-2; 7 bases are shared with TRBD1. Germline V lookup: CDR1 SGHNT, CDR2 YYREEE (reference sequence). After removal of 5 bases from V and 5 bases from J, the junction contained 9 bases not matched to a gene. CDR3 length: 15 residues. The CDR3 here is CASRTGTVGTGELFF. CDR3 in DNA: TGTGCCAGCAGGACCGGGACAGTTGGGACCGGGGAGCTGTTTTTT.

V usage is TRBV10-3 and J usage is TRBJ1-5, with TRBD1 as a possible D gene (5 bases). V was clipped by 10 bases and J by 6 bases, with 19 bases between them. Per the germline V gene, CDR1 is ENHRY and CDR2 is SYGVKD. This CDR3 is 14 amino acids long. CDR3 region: CASRAGRQSQPQHF. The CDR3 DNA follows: TGTGCCAGCCGGGCGGGGCGGCAAAGTCAGCCCCAGCATTTT.

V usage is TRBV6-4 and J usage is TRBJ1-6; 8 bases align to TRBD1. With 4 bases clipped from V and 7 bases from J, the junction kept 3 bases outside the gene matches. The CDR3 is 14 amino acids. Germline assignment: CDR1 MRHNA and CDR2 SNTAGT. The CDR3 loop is CASSAGGMNSPLHF. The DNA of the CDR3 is TGTGCCAGCAGTGCAGGGGGCATGAATTCACCCCTCCACTTT.